Listed below are T cell receptor beta chains from one sample, sequenced in a study of T cells and Merkel cell carcinoma outcomes. Libraries were prepared by immunoSEQ multiplex PCR; TCRdb keeps only in-frame clonotypes and omits some of them. The sample yields around 1,900 clones, about 90% seen once. Sequencing was carried out using tumor tissue from Merkel cell carcinoma. The receptors come from a human donor with Merkel cell carcinoma. Each CDR3 is given with its conserved first and last residue. The order of the fields is CDR3 protein, CDR3 DNA, D gene, clone size, V gene, J gene. A D gene is named only where the DNA matches it firmly. Size tells how often a clone was seen (once, few, many) or the class of an expanded clone, and some rows leave it out.

CDR3 protein: CASGRSSYEQYF
CDR3 DNA: TGTGCCAGCGGAAGGAGCTCCTACGAGCAGTACTTC
D gene: -
clone size: -
V gene: TRBV19
J gene: TRBJ2-7

CDR3 protein: CASSVDRLQFF
CDR3 DNA: TGTGCCAGCAGCGTCGACAGGTTACAGTTCTTC
D gene: -
clone size: -
V gene: TRBV7-2
J gene: TRBJ2-1

CDR3 protein: CASSPRGGYTGELFF
CDR3 DNA: TGTGCCAGCAGCCCCCGGGGGGGATACACCGGGGAGCTGTTTTTT
D gene: TRBD2
clone size: -
V gene: TRBV5-4
J gene: TRBJ2-2

CDR3 protein: CASSLGGGLEQYF
CDR3 DNA: TGTGCCAGCAGCTTAGGGGGGGGGCTCGAGCAGTACTTC
D gene: -
clone size: -
V gene: TRBV7-3
J gene: TRBJ2-7

CDR3 protein: CASSPGPNYKQYF
CDR3 DNA: TGTGCCAGCAGCCCGGGTCCGAACTACAAGCAGTACTTC
D gene: -
clone size: once
V gene: TRBV7-6
J gene: TRBJ2-7

CDR3 protein: CASSLNNLWKAGANVLTF
CDR3 DNA: TGTGCCAGCAGCTTAAACAACCTATGGAAGGCTGGGGCCAACGTCCTGACTTTC
D gene: -
clone size: -
V gene: TRBV11-2
J gene: TRBJ2-6

CDR3 protein: CASSQGVTEAFF
CDR3 DNA: TGTGCCAGCAGTCAAGGCGTCACTGAAGCTTTCTTT
D gene: -
clone size: -
V gene: TRBV6-6
J gene: TRBJ1-1

CDR3 protein: CASSRDRLSNQPQHF
CDR3 DNA: TGTGCCAGCAGCCGGGACAGACTAAGCAATCAGCCCCAGCATTTT
D gene: TRBD1
clone size: -
V gene: TRBV7-8
J gene: TRBJ1-5

CDR3 protein: CASSPSETGGLNQPQHF
CDR3 DNA: TGCGCCAGCAGCCCATCAGAGACAGGGGGCTTGAATCAGCCCCAGCATTTT
D gene: TRBD1
clone size: -
V gene: TRBV4-1
J gene: TRBJ1-5

CDR3 protein: CASSPRIENSETQYF
CDR3 DNA: TGTGCCAGCAGCCCGCGGATAGAGAATTCGGAGACCCAGTACTTC
D gene: -
clone size: -
V gene: TRBV13
J gene: TRBJ2-5

CDR3 protein: CASSLGAGILEAFF
CDR3 DNA: TGTGCCAGCAGCTTGGGAGCGGGCATACTTGAAGCTTTCTTT
D gene: -
clone size: -
V gene: TRBV5-6
J gene: TRBJ1-1

CDR3 protein: CASGESDTQYF
CDR3 DNA: TGTGCCAGCGGGGAGTCAGATACGCAGTATTTT
D gene: -
clone size: -
V gene: TRBV18
J gene: TRBJ2-3

CDR3 protein: CASSSDRSFNEKLFF
CDR3 DNA: TGTGCCAGCAGTTCGGACAGGAGCTTTAATGAAAAACTGTTTTTT
D gene: TRBD1
clone size: -
V gene: TRBV28
J gene: TRBJ1-4

CDR3 protein: CASSPGQVNSPLHF
CDR3 DNA: TGTGCCAGCAGCCCGGGACAGGTTAATTCACCCCTCCACTTT
D gene: TRBD1
clone size: few
V gene: TRBV9
J gene: TRBJ1-6

CDR3 protein: CASSAGGGSNQPQHF
CDR3 DNA: TGTGCCAGCAGCGCCGGGGGGGGTAGCAATCAGCCCCAGCATTTT
D gene: -
clone size: -
V gene: TRBV7-2
J gene: TRBJ1-5

CDR3 protein: CASSFEHPRSNEQFF
CDR3 DNA: TGTGCCAGCAGTTTTGAACACCCCCGGTCCAATGAGCAGTTCTTC
D gene: -
clone size: -
V gene: TRBV27
J gene: TRBJ2-1

CDR3 protein: CASSSQLGAEAFF
CDR3 DNA: TGCGCCAGCAGTTCTCAATTGGGCGCTGAAGCTTTCTTT
D gene: -
clone size: once
V gene: TRBV5-1
J gene: TRBJ1-1

CDR3 protein: CAWTPGTGGWMPAEAFF
CDR3 DNA: TGTGCCTGGACTCCCGGGACAGGGGGCTGGATGCCCGCTGAAGCTTTCTTT
D gene: TRBD1
clone size: once
V gene: TRBV30
J gene: TRBJ1-1

CDR3 protein: CASAGTGRYEQYF
CDR3 DNA: TGTGCCAGCGCGGGGACAGGGAGATACGAGCAGTACTTC
D gene: TRBD1
clone size: -
V gene: TRBV28
J gene: TRBJ2-7

CDR3 protein: CASSYSIGYEQYF
CDR3 DNA: TGTGCCAGCAGTTACTCGATCGGTTACGAGCAGTACTTC
D gene: -
clone size: -
V gene: TRBV6-6
J gene: TRBJ2-7

CDR3 protein: CASTLGGQGISPLHF
CDR3 DNA: TGTGCTAGCACCCTCGGAGGACAGGGGATTTCACCCCTCCACTTT
D gene: TRBD1
clone size: -
V gene: TRBV2
J gene: TRBJ1-6

CDR3 protein: CASSPPGTGFGYTF
CDR3 DNA: TGTGCCAGCAGCCCACCCGGGACAGGGTTTGGCTACACCTTC
D gene: TRBD1
clone size: -
V gene: TRBV9
J gene: TRBJ1-2

CDR3 protein: CASSQVTGKTGELFF
CDR3 DNA: TGCGCCAGCAGCCAAGTGACAGGGAAAACCGGGGAACTGTTTTTT
D gene: TRBD1
clone size: -
V gene: TRBV4-1
J gene: TRBJ2-2

CDR3 protein: CATSPGTDLRGEKLFF
CDR3 DNA: TGTGCCACCAGTCCCGGGACAGACTTACGCGGGGAAAAACTGTTTTTT
D gene: TRBD1
clone size: -
V gene: TRBV15
J gene: TRBJ1-4

CDR3 protein: CASSRAGKETQYF
CDR3 DNA: TGTGCCAGCAGCAGGGCAGGGAAAGAGACCCAGTACTTC
D gene: -
clone size: -
V gene: TRBV11-2
J gene: TRBJ2-5

CDR3 protein: CTSSQGRADTQYF
CDR3 DNA: TGTACCAGCAGCCAAGGACGGGCAGATACGCAGTATTTT
D gene: -
clone size: -
V gene: TRBV7-3
J gene: TRBJ2-3

CDR3 protein: CATSLHRGTNEKLFF
CDR3 DNA: TGTGCCACCAGCCTACACAGGGGAACTAATGAAAAACTGTTTTTT
D gene: TRBD1
clone size: -
V gene: TRBV15
J gene: TRBJ1-4

CDR3 protein: CASTRLAGGKDEQFF
CDR3 DNA: TGTGCCAGCACCAGACTAGCGGGGGGCAAGGATGAGCAGTTCTTC
D gene: TRBD2
clone size: -
V gene: TRBV4-2
J gene: TRBJ2-1

CDR3 protein: CAWSPDGTYGYTF
CDR3 DNA: TGTGCCTGGAGCCCTGACGGCACCTATGGCTACACCTTC
D gene: -
clone size: -
V gene: TRBV30
J gene: TRBJ1-2

CDR3 protein: CSVDQAQPYNEQFF
CDR3 DNA: TGCAGCGTTGATCAGGCCCAACCCTACAATGAGCAGTTCTTC
D gene: -
clone size: -
V gene: TRBV29-1
J gene: TRBJ2-1

CDR3 protein: CASSLVGEGNTEAFF
CDR3 DNA: TGTGCCAGCAGCTTGGTCGGGGAGGGCAACACTGAAGCTTTCTTT
D gene: -
clone size: few
V gene: TRBV5-4
J gene: TRBJ1-1

CDR3 protein: CASSLGAGGNQPQHF
CDR3 DNA: TGTGCCAGCAGCTTGGGGGCGGGTGGCAATCAGCCCCAGCATTTT
D gene: -
clone size: -
V gene: TRBV5-6
J gene: TRBJ1-5

CDR3 protein: CAISRTGNSNEQFF
CDR3 DNA: TGTGCCATCTCAAGGACGGGGAACTCCAATGAGCAGTTCTTC
D gene: -
clone size: -
V gene: TRBV28
J gene: TRBJ2-1

CDR3 protein: CASSNRQGKAEAFF
CDR3 DNA: TGTGCCAGCAGCAACCGACAGGGGAAGGCTGAAGCTTTCTTT
D gene: TRBD1
clone size: -
V gene: TRBV7-2
J gene: TRBJ1-1

CDR3 protein: CASSIRVAPSYEQYF
CDR3 DNA: TGTGCCAGTAGTATTCGGGTTGCCCCCTCCTACGAGCAGTACTTC
D gene: -
clone size: -
V gene: TRBV19
J gene: TRBJ2-7

CDR3 protein: CASTPRWGAGTEAFF
CDR3 DNA: TGTGCCAGCACCCCCCGGTGGGGGGCGGGAACTGAAGCTTTCTTT
D gene: -
clone size: -
V gene: TRBV11-2
J gene: TRBJ1-1

CDR3 protein: CASSEDSYGYTF
CDR3 DNA: TGTGCCAGCAGCGAAGACAGCTATGGCTACACCTTC
D gene: -
clone size: -
V gene: TRBV11-2
J gene: TRBJ1-2

CDR3 protein: CASSWTSVNEQYF
CDR3 DNA: TGTGCCAGCAGTTGGACATCTGTGAACGAGCAGTACTTC
D gene: -
clone size: -
V gene: TRBV28
J gene: TRBJ2-7

CDR3 protein: CASGGPGGTEAFF
CDR3 DNA: TGTGCCAGCGGAGGCCCTGGGGGTACTGAAGCTTTCTTT
D gene: -
clone size: -
V gene: TRBV13
J gene: TRBJ1-1

CDR3 protein: CASSYGQGWEQYF
CDR3 DNA: TGTGCCAGCAGTTACGGGCAGGGATGGGAGCAGTACTTC
D gene: -
clone size: -
V gene: TRBV6-5
J gene: TRBJ2-7

CDR3 protein: CASSDGGGSNTGKLFF
CDR3 DNA: TGTGCCAGCAGTGATGGGGGGGGGTCGAACACCGGGAAGCTGTTTTTT
D gene: TRBD2
clone size: once
V gene: TRBV2
J gene: TRBJ2-2

CDR3 protein: CSVAGAYEQYF
CDR3 DNA: TGCAGCGTTGCAGGGGCCTACGAGCAGTACTTC
D gene: -
clone size: few
V gene: TRBV29-1
J gene: TRBJ2-7